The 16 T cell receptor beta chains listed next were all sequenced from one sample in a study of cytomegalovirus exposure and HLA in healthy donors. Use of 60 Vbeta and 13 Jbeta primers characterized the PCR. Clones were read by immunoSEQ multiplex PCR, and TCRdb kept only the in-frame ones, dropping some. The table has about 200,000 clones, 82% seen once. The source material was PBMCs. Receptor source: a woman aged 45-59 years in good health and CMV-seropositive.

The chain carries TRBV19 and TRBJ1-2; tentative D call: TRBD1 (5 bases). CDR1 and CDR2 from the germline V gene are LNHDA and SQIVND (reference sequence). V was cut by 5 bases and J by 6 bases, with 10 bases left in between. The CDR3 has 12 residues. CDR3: CASSVTENGYTF. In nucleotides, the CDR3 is TGTGCCAGTAGTGTGACAGAGAATGGCTACACCTTC.

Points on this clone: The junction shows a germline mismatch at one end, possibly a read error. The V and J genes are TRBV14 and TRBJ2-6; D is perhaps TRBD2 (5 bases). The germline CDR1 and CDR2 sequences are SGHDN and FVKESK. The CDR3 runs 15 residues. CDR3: CASSQDGPRANGLTF. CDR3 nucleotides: TGTGCCAGCAGCCAAGACGGGCCGAGGGCCAACGGCCTGACTTTC.

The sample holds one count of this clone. In DNA, the CDR3 is TGCGCCAGCAGCACTCGGACAGGGGGAGAGACCCAGTACTTC. Its translation is CASSTRTGGETQYF. The chain carries TRBV4-3 and TRBJ2-5, with TRBD1 identical over 10 bases. This CDR3 spans 14 amino acids. The V segment lost 5 bases and the J segment 4 bases; nucleotides outside the gene matches: 4. The germline V gene encodes CDR1 LGHNA and CDR2 YSLEER.

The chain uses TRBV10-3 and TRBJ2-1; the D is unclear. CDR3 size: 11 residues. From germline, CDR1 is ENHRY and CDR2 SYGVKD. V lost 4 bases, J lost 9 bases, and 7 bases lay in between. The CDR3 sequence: CAISGGAEQFF. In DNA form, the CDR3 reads TGTGCCATCAGTGGAGGAGCTGAGCAGTTCTTC.

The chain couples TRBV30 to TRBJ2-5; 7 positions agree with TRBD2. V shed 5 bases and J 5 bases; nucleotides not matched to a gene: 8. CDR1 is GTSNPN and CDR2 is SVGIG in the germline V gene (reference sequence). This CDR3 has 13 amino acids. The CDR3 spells CAWERGVVETQYF. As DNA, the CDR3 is TGTGCCTGGGAGCGGGGCGTGGTGGAGACCCAGTACTTC.

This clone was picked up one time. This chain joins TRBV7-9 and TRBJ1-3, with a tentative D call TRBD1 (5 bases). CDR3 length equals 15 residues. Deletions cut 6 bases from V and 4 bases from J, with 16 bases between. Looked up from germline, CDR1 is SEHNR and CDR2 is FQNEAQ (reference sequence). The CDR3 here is CASSPRGVSGNTIYF. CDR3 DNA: TGTGCCAGCAGTCCGCGGGGGGTGTCCGGAAACACCATATATTTT.

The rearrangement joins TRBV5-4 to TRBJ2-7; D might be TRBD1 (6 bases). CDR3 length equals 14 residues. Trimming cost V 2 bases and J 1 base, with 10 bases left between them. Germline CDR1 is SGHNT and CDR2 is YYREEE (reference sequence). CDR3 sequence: CASSFMTGSYEQYF. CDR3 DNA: TGTGCCAGCAGCTTTATGACAGGTTCCTACGAGCAGTACTTC. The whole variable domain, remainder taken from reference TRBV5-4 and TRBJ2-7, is ETGVTQSPTHLIKTRGQQVTLRCSSQSGHNTVSWYQQALGQGPQFIFQYYREEENGRGNFPPRFSGLQFPNYSSELNVNALELDDSALYLCASSFMTGSYEQYFGPGTRLTVT.

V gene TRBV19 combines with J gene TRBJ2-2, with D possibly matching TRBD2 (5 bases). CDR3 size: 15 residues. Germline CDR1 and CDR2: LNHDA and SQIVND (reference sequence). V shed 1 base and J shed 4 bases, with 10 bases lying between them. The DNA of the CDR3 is TGTGCCAGTAGTATAGCCCAACTAGGCACCGGGGAGCTGTTTTTT. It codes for CASSIAQLGTGELFF.

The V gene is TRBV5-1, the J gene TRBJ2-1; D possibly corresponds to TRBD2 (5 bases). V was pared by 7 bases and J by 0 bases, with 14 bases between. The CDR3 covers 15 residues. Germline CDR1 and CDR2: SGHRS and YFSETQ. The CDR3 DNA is TGCGCCAGCTCCCCGAGCGGCAGCTCCTACAATGAGCAGTTCTTC. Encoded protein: CASSPSGSSYNEQFF. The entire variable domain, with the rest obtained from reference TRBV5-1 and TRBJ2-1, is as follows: KAGVTQTPRYLIKTRGQQVTLSCSPISGHRSVSWYQQTPGQGLQFLFEYFSETQRNKGNFPGRFSGRQFSNSRSEMNVSTLELGDSALYLCASSPSGSSYNEQFFGPGTRLTVL.

The CDR3 sequence: CASSSGDRATYEQYF. CDR3 bases: TGTGCCAGCAGCTCAGGAGACAGGGCCACCTACGAGCAGTACTTC. This rearrangement joins TRBV9 to TRBJ2-7; TRBD1 agrees at 7 bases. The CDR3 covers 15 residues. Germline assignment: CDR1 SGDLS and CDR2 YYNGEE. Trimming removed 4 bases from V and 2 bases from J; junction bases left unmatched: 9.

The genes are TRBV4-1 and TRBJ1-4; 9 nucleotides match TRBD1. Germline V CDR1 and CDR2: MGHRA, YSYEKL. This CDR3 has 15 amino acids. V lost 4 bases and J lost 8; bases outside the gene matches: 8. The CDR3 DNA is TGCGCCAGCAGCCCCCGACAGGGGGGGGAAGAAAAACTGTTTTTT. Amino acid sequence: CASSPRQGGEEKLFF.

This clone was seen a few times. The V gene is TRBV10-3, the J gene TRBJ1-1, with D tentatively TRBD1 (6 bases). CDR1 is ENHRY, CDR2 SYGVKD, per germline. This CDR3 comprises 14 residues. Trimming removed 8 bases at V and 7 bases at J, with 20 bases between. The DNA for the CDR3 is TGTGCCATCGGCACAGGGTCTGGGGCAGGTGAAGCTTTCTTT. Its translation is CAIGTGSGAGEAFF.

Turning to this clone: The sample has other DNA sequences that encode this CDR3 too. This chain's CDR3 is CASSPGQGNYGYTF. The CDR3 DNA reads as TGTGCCAGCTCACCGGGACAGGGGAACTATGGCTACACCTTC. The gene calls are TRBV18 and TRBJ1-2, with 10 bases aligning to TRBD1. Germline assignment: CDR1 KGHSH and CDR2 LQKENI. V was clipped by 3 bases and J by 2 bases; unmatched bases: 0. The CDR3 runs 14 residues.

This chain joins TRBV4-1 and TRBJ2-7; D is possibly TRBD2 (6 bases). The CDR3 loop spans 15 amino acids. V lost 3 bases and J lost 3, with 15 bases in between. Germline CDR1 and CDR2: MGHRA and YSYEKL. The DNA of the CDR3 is TGCGCCAGCAGCCAGACAACCGGGAGAAACTACGAGCAGTACTTC. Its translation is CASSQTTGRNYEQYF.

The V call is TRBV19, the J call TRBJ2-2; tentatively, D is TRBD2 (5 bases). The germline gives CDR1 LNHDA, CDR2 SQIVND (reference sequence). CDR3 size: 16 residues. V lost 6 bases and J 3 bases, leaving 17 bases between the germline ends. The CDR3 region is CASSEPLMGDTGELFF. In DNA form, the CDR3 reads TGTGCCAGTAGCGAGCCTTTGATGGGAGACACCGGGGAGCTGTTTTTT.

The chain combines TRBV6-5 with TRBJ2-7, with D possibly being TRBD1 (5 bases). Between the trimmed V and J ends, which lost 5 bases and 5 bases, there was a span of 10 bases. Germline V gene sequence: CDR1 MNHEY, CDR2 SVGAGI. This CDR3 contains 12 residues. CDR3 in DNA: TGTGCCAGCAGTCGTACAGGCGACGAGCAGTACTTC. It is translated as CASSRTGDEQYF.